This T cell receptor beta chain was identified during a study of T cells in Graves' hyperthyroidism and ophthalmopathy. Amplification of TCR beta CDR3 regions was performed using RNA transcripts as template. First-round RT-PCR of the TCR CDR3 relied on the HTBI primer set. MiXCR was run by TCRdb on the multiplex PCR reads, yielding one entry per CDR3 protein. Here the sample spans more than 300,000 distinct CDR3 sequences, approximately 15% being singletons. Orbital computed tomography, thyroid ultrasound, serum thyroxine and TRAb, and clinical symptoms together informed the diagnoses. This clonotype was seen ten or more times. There are 14 residues in the CDR3. The V gene's germline CDR1 is DFQATT and CDR2 SNEGSKA (reference sequence). Trimming cost V 5 bases and J 2 bases; bases outside gene matches: 4.

The material sequenced was blood. The TCR originated in a woman in her thirties with Graves' ophthalmopathy. The chain employs TRBV20-1 and TRBJ2-3, with 10 bases that match TRBD2. The CDR3 region is CSALSGGITDTQYF. CDR3 sequence (DNA): TGCAGTGCTCTTAGCGGGGGGATCACAGATACGCAGTATTTT.